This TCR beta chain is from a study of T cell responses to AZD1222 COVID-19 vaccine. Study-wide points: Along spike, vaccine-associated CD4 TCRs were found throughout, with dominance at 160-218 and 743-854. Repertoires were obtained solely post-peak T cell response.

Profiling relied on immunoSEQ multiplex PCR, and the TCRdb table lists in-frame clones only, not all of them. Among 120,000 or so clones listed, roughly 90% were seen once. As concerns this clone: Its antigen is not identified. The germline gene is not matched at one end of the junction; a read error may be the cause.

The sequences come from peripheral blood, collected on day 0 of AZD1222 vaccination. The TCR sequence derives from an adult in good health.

The CDR3 DNA follows: TGTGCCAGTAGTATAGTCGGCGGGAGGGACTCCTACAATGAGCGGTTCTTC. Amino acid sequence: CASSIVGGRDSYNERFF. The chain couples TRBV19 to TRBJ2-1, with 9 bases aligning to TRBD2. Germline loops: CDR1 LNHDA, CDR2 SQIVND (reference sequence). The CDR3 is 17 amino acids.